This TCR beta chain came from a study of CD8 T cells in Susac syndrome. CD8+ and CD4+ blood T cells underwent TCR beta sequencing. The multiple sclerosis control cohort comprised treatment-naive individuals presenting with stable or active relapsing-remitting disease. About this clonotype: No antigen is known for it.

Study results and caveats: The TCR sequencing and HLA analysis in the study involved a relatively small number of individuals, as the study acknowledged.

J gave up 3 bases and V 1 base, and 6 bases lay outside the gene matches. The germline CDR1 and CDR2 sequences are DFQATT and SNEGSKA (reference sequence). CDR3 length: 14 residues. Random hexamers primed reverse transcription of roughly 0.5 to 1 ug RNA. Amplification of TCR beta CDR3 used immunoSEQ multiplex PCR across 54 Vbeta and 13 Jbeta. One entry per CDR3 protein results from TCRdb running MiXCR on the immunoSEQ multiplex PCR reads. The sample shows hundreds of thousands of distinct CDR3 sequences, about 93% of them seen only once. This chain connects TRBV20-1 to TRBJ2-7; 7 nucleotides match TRBD2. The clonotype was recovered from a human donor with multiple sclerosis. Sample: CD4+ T cells from PBMCs. The CDR3 DNA follows: TGCAGTGCTAGAGCCCGGGGGGAACTCTACGAGCAGTACTTC. Translated: CSARARGELYEQYF.